This T cell receptor (beta chain) derives from a study of shared clonotypes between healthy human individuals. Every unsorted PBMC PCR replicate was loaded with 250 to 300 ng DNA, roughly 30,000 T cell genomes. Original data processing: Owing to the provision of junction-only sequences devoid of quality scores by immunoSEQ, filtering differed. Only in-frame clones appear in the TCRdb table, and some are missing; sequencing was by immunoSEQ multiplex PCR. The D gene and trimming were derived from the DNA, and the V and J assignments and clone size from that table. The sample includes 450,000 or so clones, more than 70% seen only once; the top ten take about 12%. The V gene's germline CDR1 is SGHTA and CDR2 FQGTGA. CDR3 length equals 15 residues. After removal of 5 bases from V and 4 bases from J, the junction contained 8 bases not matched to a gene.

The TCR comes from a woman aged 40 to 49 in good health. Some clones in this sample may be carry-over from other donors' samples. The rearrangement links TRBV7-3 to TRBJ2-5; TRBD2 matches 9 bases. The sample consisted of PBMCs. CDR3 nucleotides: TGTGCCAGCAGCCCAGCCCTAGCGGGGTCAGAGACCCAGTACTTC. Residues: CASSPALAGSETQYF.